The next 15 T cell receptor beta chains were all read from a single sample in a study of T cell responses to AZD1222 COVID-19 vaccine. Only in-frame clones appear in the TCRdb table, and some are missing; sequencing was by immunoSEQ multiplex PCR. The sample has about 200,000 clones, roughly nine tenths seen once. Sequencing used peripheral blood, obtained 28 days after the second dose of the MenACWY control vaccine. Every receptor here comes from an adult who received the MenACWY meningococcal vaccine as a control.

In DNA, the CDR3 is TGTGCCAGCAGTTTAATAGTCCCAGGGGGGAACACTGAAGCTTTCTTT. This codes for CASSLIVPGGNTEAFF. V gene TRBV28 combines with J gene TRBJ1-1; TRBD1 agrees at 7 bases. Trimming cost V 2 bases and J 1 base; bases outside gene matches: 7. The germline V gene has CDR1 MDHEN and CDR2 SYDVKM. The CDR3 is made up of 16 amino acids.

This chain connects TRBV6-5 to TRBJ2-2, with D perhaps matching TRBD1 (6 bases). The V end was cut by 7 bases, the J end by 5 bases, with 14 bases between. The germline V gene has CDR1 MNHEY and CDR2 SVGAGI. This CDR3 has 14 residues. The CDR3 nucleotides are TGTGCCAGCACCTCTGTGGGGGCGACCGGGGAGCTGTTTTTT. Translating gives CASTSVGATGELFF.

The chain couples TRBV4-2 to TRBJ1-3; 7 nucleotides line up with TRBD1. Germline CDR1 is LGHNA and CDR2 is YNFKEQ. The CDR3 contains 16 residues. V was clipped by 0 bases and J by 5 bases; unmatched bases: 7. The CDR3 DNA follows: TGTGCCAGCAGCCAAGATAGGGACAGCTTGCGAAACACCATATATTTT. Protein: CASSQDRDSLRNTIYF.

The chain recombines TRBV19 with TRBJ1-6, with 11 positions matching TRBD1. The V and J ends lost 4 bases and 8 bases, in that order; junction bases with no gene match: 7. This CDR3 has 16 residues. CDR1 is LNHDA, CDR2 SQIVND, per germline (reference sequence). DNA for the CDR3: TGTGCCAGTAGTACCACCGGGGGACAGGGGGATTCACCCCTCCACTTT. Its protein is CASSTTGGQGDSPLHF.

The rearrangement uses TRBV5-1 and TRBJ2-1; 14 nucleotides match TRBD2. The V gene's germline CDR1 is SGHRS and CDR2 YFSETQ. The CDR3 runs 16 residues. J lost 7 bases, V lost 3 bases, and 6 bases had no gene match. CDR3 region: CASSSGLAGGVNEQFF. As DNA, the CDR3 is TGCGCCAGCAGCTCTGGACTAGCGGGAGGTGTAAATGAGCAGTTCTTC.

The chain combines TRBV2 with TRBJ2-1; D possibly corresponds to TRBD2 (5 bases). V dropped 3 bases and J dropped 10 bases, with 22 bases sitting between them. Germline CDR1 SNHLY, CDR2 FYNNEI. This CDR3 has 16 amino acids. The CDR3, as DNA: TGTGCCAGCAGTGAGCGGAGGAGCGGACTCAGGCTGGAGCAGTTCTTC. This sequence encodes CASSERRSGLRLEQFF. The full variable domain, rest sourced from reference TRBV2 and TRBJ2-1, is EPEVTQTPSHQVTQMGQEVILRCVPISNHLYFYWYRQILGQKVEFLVSFYNNEISEKSEIFDDQFSVERPDGSNFTLKIRSTKLEDSAMYFCASSERRSGLRLEQFFGPGTRLTVL.

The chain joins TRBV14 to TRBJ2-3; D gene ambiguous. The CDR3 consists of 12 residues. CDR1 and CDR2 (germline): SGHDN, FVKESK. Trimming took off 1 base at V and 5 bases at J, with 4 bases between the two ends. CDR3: CASSQAQDTQYF. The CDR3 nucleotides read TGTGCCAGCAGCCAAGCACAAGATACGCAGTATTTT.

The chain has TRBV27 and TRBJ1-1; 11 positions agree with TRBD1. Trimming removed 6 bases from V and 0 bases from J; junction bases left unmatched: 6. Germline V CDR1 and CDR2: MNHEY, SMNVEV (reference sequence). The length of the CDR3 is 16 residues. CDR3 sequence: CASRPDRGRLNTEAFF. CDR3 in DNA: TGTGCCAGCAGGCCGGACAGGGGGCGCCTGAACACTGAAGCTTTCTTT.

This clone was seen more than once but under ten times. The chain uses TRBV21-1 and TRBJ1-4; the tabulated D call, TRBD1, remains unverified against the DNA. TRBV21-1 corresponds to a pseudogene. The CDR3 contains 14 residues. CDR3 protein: CASSKEGGREKLFF. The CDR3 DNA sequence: TGTGCCAGCAGCAAAGAAGGGGGCCGTGAAAAACTGTTTTTT.

CDR3 DNA: TGTGCCAGCAGAGGGGACACCCAGGGAAACACCATATATTTT. This gives the protein CASRGDTQGNTIYF. The chain uses TRBV6-5 and TRBJ1-3, with D tentatively TRBD1 (6 bases). The ends were cut back, 6 bases at V and 4 bases at J, with 13 bases in the middle. Per germline, CDR1 MNHEY and CDR2 SVGAGI. This CDR3 is 14 amino acids long.

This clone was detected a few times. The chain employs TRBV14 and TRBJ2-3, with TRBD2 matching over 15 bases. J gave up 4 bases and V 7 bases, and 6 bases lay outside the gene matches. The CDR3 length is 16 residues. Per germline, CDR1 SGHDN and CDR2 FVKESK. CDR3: CASNPRTSGRADTQYF. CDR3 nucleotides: TGTGCCAGCAACCCACGGACTAGCGGGAGGGCAGATACGCAGTATTTT.

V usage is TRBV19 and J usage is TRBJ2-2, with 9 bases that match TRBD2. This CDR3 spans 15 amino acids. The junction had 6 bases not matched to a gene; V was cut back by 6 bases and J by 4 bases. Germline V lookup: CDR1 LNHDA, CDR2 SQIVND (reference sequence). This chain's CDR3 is CASRRREGPTGELFF. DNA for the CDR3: TGTGCCAGTAGACGGCGGGAGGGTCCCACCGGGGAGCTGTTTTTT.

CDR3 DNA sequence: TGTGCCAGCAGCTTAGTTGGTGGTCAGCGAGGTGGCTACACCTTC. Translation: CASSLVGGQRGGYTF. This rearrangement joins TRBV7-9 to TRBJ1-2; D remains ambiguous. Germline loops: CDR1 SEHNR, CDR2 FQNEAQ (reference sequence). Trimming cost V 1 base and J 7 bases, with 16 bases left between them. The CDR3 is 15 residues long.

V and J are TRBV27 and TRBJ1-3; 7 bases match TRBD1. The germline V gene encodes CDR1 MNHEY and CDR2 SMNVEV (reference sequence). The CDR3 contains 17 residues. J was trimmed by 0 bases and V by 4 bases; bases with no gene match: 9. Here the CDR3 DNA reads TGTGCCAGCAGTTCGGGACAGACCTTGGCCTCTGGAAACACCATATATTTT. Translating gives CASSSGQTLASGNTIYF.

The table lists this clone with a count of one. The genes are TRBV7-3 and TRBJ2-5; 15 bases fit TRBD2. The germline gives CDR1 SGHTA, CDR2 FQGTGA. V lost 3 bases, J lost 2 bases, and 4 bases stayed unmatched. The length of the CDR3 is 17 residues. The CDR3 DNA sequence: TGTGCCAGCAGCTTGGGGACTAGCGGGAGGAGTCAAGAGACCCAGTACTTC. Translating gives CASSLGTSGRSQETQYF.